The 20 T cell receptor beta chains presented below share a single source sample, sequenced in a study of resident and recirculating memory T cells in vitiligo. The method was immunoSEQ multiplex PCR; TCRdb's version includes in-frame clones alone and lacks a portion of them. The sample consists of tens of thousands of clones, 92% of them appearing once. Sequencing input: blood. The source is a male donor with vitiligo.

This chain connects TRBV10-2 to TRBJ1-2, with a possible D match to TRBD1 (6 bases). Germline CDR1 WSHSY, CDR2 SAAADI. Trimming stripped 6 bases from V and 5 bases from J, with 22 bases between. This CDR3 comprises 16 residues. CDR3 in DNA: TGCGCCAGCAGAGGGAGGGGGGGAGGAGGCCCATATGGCTACACCTTC. Translated: CASRGRGGGGPYGYTF.

The rearrangement uses TRBV6-5 and TRBJ2-5; D uncertain. The better agreement between TRBJ2-7 and the DNA end casts doubt on the J call. Germline CDR1 is MNHEY and CDR2 is SVGAGI. CDR3 length equals 13 residues. CDR3: CASSYLFSYEQYF. Here the CDR3 DNA reads TGTGCCAGCAGTTACTTATTCTCCTACGAGCAGTACTTC.

The chain carries TRBV11-2 and TRBJ2-2, with a weak D call TRBD1 (5 bases). The V end lost 2 bases, the J end lost 4 bases, and 11 bases lay between the germline ends. This CDR3 has 15 amino acids. Looked up from germline, CDR1 is SGHAT and CDR2 is FQNNGV. CDR3 in DNA: TGTGCCAGCAGCTTACAGGGTGGAAGCACCGGGGAGCTGTTTTTT. Its protein is CASSLQGGSTGELFF. Looking up the rest from reference TRBV11-2 and TRBJ2-2 gives the full variable domain: EAGVAQSPRYKIIEKRQSVAFWCNPISGHATLYWYQQILGQGPKLLIQFQNNGVVDDSQLPKDRFSAERLKGVDSTLKIQPAKLEDSAVYLCASSLQGGSTGELFFGEGSRLTVL.

The chain carries TRBV5-4 and TRBJ2-2; 10 bases are shared with TRBD1. CDR1 SGHNT and CDR2 YYREEE come from the germline V gene (reference sequence). The CDR3 has 16 amino acids. V dropped 4 bases and J dropped 3; count of bases not matched to a gene: 6. CDR3 amino acids: CASSTLDRGDTGELFF. Here the CDR3 DNA reads TGTGCCAGCAGCACCCTGGACAGGGGGGACACCGGGGAGCTGTTTTTT. Full variable domain (missing parts from reference TRBV5-4 and TRBJ2-2): ETGVTQSPTHLIKTRGQQVTLRCSSQSGHNTVSWYQQALGQGPQFIFQYYREEENGRGNFPPRFSGLQFPNYSSELNVNALELDDSALYLCASSTLDRGDTGELFFGEGSRLTVL.

The V gene is TRBV4-1, the J gene TRBJ2-1; 10 nucleotides match TRBD2. Germline V gene data show CDR1 as MGHRA and CDR2 as YSYEKL. Trimming took 2 bases from V and 4 from J; bases not matched to a gene: 8. The length of the CDR3 is 17 residues. As DNA, the CDR3 is TGCGCCAGCAGCCAAACCAGAGCGGGAGGGCCGTACAATGAGCAGTTCTTC. This encodes CASSQTRAGGPYNEQFF.

The chain recombines TRBV4-2 with TRBJ2-1, with 7 bases identical to TRBD2. This CDR3 has 14 residues. V shed 0 bases and J 6 bases; nucleotides not matched to a gene: 2. Looked up from germline, CDR1 is LGHNA and CDR2 is YNFKEQ. CDR3 coding DNA: TGTGCCAGCAGCCAAGATGGGACTATCAATGAGCAGTTCTTC. This translates into CASSQDGTINEQFF.

The chain is built from TRBV9 and TRBJ2-7; D unclear. V was shortened by 4 bases and J by 0 bases, with 11 bases between the two germline ends. This CDR3 has 14 amino acids. Germline CDR1 and CDR2: SGDLS and YYNGEE. The CDR3 DNA reads TGTGCCAGCAGCACGCAGGCGAGCTCCTACGAGCAGTACTTC. It translates to CASSTQASSYEQYF.

The V call is TRBV10-3, the J call TRBJ2-3; 11 bases are a match to TRBD2. Germline CDR1 ENHRY, CDR2 SYGVKD. This CDR3 has 14 amino acids. Trimming cost V 7 bases and J 2 bases; bases outside gene matches: 2. The CDR3 protein is CAIKLAGATDTQYF. The CDR3 region has the DNA TGTGCCATCAAACTAGCGGGGGCCACAGATACGCAGTATTTT.

This clone has just a few counts. This chain uses TRBV7-2 with TRBJ2-7, with TRBD2 identical over 11 bases. Germline lookup yields CDR1 SGHTA and CDR2 FQGNSA. With V trimmed by 1 base and J by 3 bases, 2 bases remained unmatched. This CDR3 comprises 15 residues. This chain's CDR3 is CASSLGGLAVYEQYF. CDR3 nucleotide sequence: TGTGCCAGCAGCTTAGGGGGACTAGCGGTCTACGAGCAGTACTTC.

This rearrangement joins TRBV18 to TRBJ2-1, with D possibly being TRBD1 (6 bases). The length of the CDR3 is 14 residues. Germline V CDR1 and CDR2: KGHSH, LQKENI. V lost 0 bases to trimming and J lost 6 bases, with 9 bases between them. DNA of the CDR3: TGTGCCAGCTCACCACCGGGCAGGGGCAATGAGCAGTTCTTC. It codes for CASSPPGRGNEQFF.

This clone showed up just once. This chain joins TRBV27 and TRBJ2-1, with 9 bases aligning to TRBD2. V was pared by 3 bases and J by 0 bases, with 3 bases of the junction left unmatched. CDR1 and CDR2 (germline): MNHEY, SMNVEV (reference sequence). The CDR3 totals 16 residues. In DNA, the CDR3 is TGTGCCAGCAGTTTCTCTAGCGGGGTCTCCTACAATGAGCAGTTCTTC. Translating it yields CASSFSSGVSYNEQFF.

This clone was picked up one time. The V call is TRBV4-3, the J call TRBJ2-4; TRBD2 matches 10 bases. J lost 7 bases, V lost 0 bases, and 3 bases had no gene match. This CDR3 spans 15 amino acids. Per germline, CDR1 LGHNA and CDR2 YSLEER. In DNA, the CDR3 is TGCGCCAGCAGCCAAGATGCTAGCGGGAGTAACATTCAGTACTTC. As protein: CASSQDASGSNIQYF.

This rearrangement joins TRBV11-2 to TRBJ1-4; possibly TRBD1 for D (6 bases). V was cut by 5 bases and J by 7 bases, with 17 bases left in between. Germline assignment: CDR1 SGHAT and CDR2 FQNNGV. This CDR3 is 15 amino acids long. The CDR3 nucleotides read TGTGCCAGCAGCCCTAGTCGGGGGGCCGGTGAAAAACTGTTTTTT. Its protein is CASSPSRGAGEKLFF. Full variable domain (missing parts from reference TRBV11-2 and TRBJ1-4): EAGVAQSPRYKIIEKRQSVAFWCNPISGHATLYWYQQILGQGPKLLIQFQNNGVVDDSQLPKDRFSAERLKGVDSTLKIQPAKLEDSAVYLCASSPSRGAGEKLFFGSGTQLSVL.

The V gene is TRBV28, the J gene TRBJ2-2; perhaps TRBD2 as D (6 bases). CDR1 and CDR2 (germline): MDHEN, SYDVKM. V was clipped by 8 bases and J by 5 bases, with 15 bases between them. The CDR3 is 14 residues long. The CDR3 DNA reads TGTGCCAGCCTCACGGCGGGATATACCGGGGAGCTGTTTTTT. It yields the protein CASLTAGYTGELFF.

This clone was recorded once. The chain combines TRBV7-9 with TRBJ2-7; 8 nucleotides line up with TRBD1. V was pared by 3 bases and J by 1 base, with 2 bases of the junction left unmatched. This CDR3 has 14 amino acids. Germline values: CDR1 SEHNR, CDR2 FQNEAQ (reference sequence). The CDR3 spells CASSFNRGSYEQYF. Here the CDR3 DNA reads TGTGCCAGCAGCTTCAACAGGGGGTCCTACGAGCAGTACTTC.

The chain recombines TRBV27 with TRBJ1-2, with 8 bases lining up with TRBD1. J was trimmed by 10 bases and V by 7 bases; bases with no gene match: 17. Germline CDR1 and CDR2: MNHEY and SMNVEV (reference sequence). The CDR3 runs 15 residues. This CDR3 reads CASTWGTGPLVTYTF. The CDR3 DNA reads TGTGCCAGCACATGGGGGACAGGCCCGCTCGTAACCTACACCTTC.

The sample holds a few counts of this clone. The chain recombines TRBV9 with TRBJ2-6; a weak D match, TRBD1 (5 bases). CDR1 SGDLS and CDR2 YYNGEE come from the germline V gene. There are 16 residues in the CDR3. Deletions cut 3 bases from V and 0 bases from J, with 10 bases between. CDR3 sequence (DNA): TGTGCCAGCAGCGCCACTCAGGGCTCTGGGGCCAACGTCCTGACTTTC. Its translation: CASSATQGSGANVLTF.

This clone was counted a single time. The DNA for the CDR3 is TGTGCCAGCAGTTTAGGCGGTGAGTCCCCCTACGAGCAGTACTTC. It codes for CASSLGGESPYEQYF. V usage is TRBV27 and J usage is TRBJ2-7; unclear D gene. Looked up from germline, CDR1 is MNHEY and CDR2 is SMNVEV (reference sequence). This CDR3 comprises 15 residues. Trimming took 2 bases from V and 2 from J, leaving 13 bases between them.

The chain uses TRBV28 and TRBJ1-4; D ambiguous. CDR3 length equals 14 residues. Germline CDR1 MDHEN, CDR2 SYDVKM. V gave up 4 bases and J gave up 5 bases, with 11 bases separating them. The CDR3: CASSSLRANEKLFF. CDR3 coding DNA: TGTGCCAGCAGTTCCCTGAGGGCAAATGAAAAACTGTTTTTT.

The chain combines TRBV28 with TRBJ1-1, with D maybe TRBD1 (5 bases). The CDR3 consists of 16 residues. The germline V and J ends were trimmed by 6 bases and 2 bases, with 19 bases remaining between them. The V gene's germline CDR1 is MDHEN and CDR2 SYDVKM. CDR3 sequence reads: CASRPGRGQRNTEAFF. The CDR3 nucleotides are TGTGCCAGCAGACCCGGAAGGGGTCAGCGAAACACTGAAGCTTTCTTT.